This TCR beta chain was obtained from a study of shared clonotypes between healthy human individuals (TCRdb year 2020). In the study overall: The cohort included a few men and a couple of women between 18 and 49 years of age. Per donor, three plates each were used for CD4 naive and CD4 memory, two for CD8 naive, and one for CD8 memory. To estimate repertoire size and how much clonotypes are shared between individuals, the study performed deep sequencing of blood TCR repertoires from a few healthy adults. To increase sequencing depth and limit assay-specific biases, TCR repertoire library preparation and sequencing were carried out by different laboratories using diverse techniques. Each donor's leukapheresis produced roughly between about 0.85 and 10 billion PBMCs. The research as a whole found: Compared with non-shared clonotypes, the clonotypes found in all four sorted-subset donors had higher generation probabilities. Sampling was restricted to blood, and TCR repertoires in tissues likely differ from the TCR repertoires found in blood. Incomplete sequencing was indicated by rarefaction of sorted-subset datasets, despite the large sequencing depth. Roughly 5.2% of naive CD4, 3.5% of naive CD8, roughly 2.4% of memory CD4, and 0.4% of memory CD8 clonotypes were shared across a few donors. The genetic and exposure-history diversity represented was limited by the small number of donors. Pairwise subsampling indicated that sequencing depth was expected to affect the degree of clonotype sharing among donors. Naive subsets generally had larger estimated clonotype richness than memory subsets did.

As encoded in the germline V gene, CDR1 is MRHNA while CDR2 is SNTAGT. V was cut back by 6 bases and J by 9 bases, leaving a gap of 12 bases between them. The CDR3 runs 12 amino acids, cysteine and phenylalanine included. Kept here is only the CDR3 DNA, which spans 36 bases and is read in frame from base 1. Details on this clone: No antigen is known for it. The sample holds no much larger clone one base away, and base qualities are not on file.

Using the deep immunoSEQ assay, TCR CDR3 regions were amplified from genomic DNA by multiplex PCR. For each cell subset, the extracted genomic DNA was distributed evenly across all wells of several immunoSEQ 96-well plates, and each plate served as one replicate. For sorted subsets, 200 ng of genomic DNA, equivalent to roughly 33,000 T cell genomes, went into each replicate PCR. Purified libraries were quantified with a Qubit 3.0 fluorometer, sized on a Bioanalyzer 2100, and re-quantified with the KAPA Library Quantification kit. Every immunoSEQ 96-well plate was sequenced on a dedicated single-read 150-cycle Illumina NextSeq 550 flow cell. The published analysis was carried out like this. The immunoSEQ output contained only junctional sequences without quality scores, so filtering could not match that applied to full-length reads. Sequences were annotated with PyIR, a Python wrapper for IgBLAST v1.9, using IMGT germline references to assign V/J genes and CDR3. Any read was removed if the V/J assignment was weak (E-value above 1e-6), the CDR3 was missing, or the read contained stop codons, out-of-frame junctions, or ambiguous translated residues. A V3J clonotype was defined by an identical inferred V gene, J gene, and CDR3 amino acid sequence. The percentage overlap between two repertoires was calculated by dividing the number of shared unique clonotypes by the size of the smaller repertoire. Three approaches were used to assess repertoire richness: RTK rarefaction, the Chao1 estimator, and Recon v2.1 estimates of unobserved clonotypes. Generation probabilities were computed with OLGA for all TCRbeta clonotypes obtained by the gDNA method from four donors. Entries here come from immuneACCESS through TCRdb and include only in-frame sequences with V and J called. Some clones fail to appear in such tables; in the studies checked, an unresolved V gene covers under half of the shortfall, and the cause of the remainder is unknown. V, J and clone size were drawn from that table, and D and trimming were deduced from the DNA. A total of under 1 million clones appear in this sample, over 90% of them only once. 24% of the sample rests with the top ten.

CD8 naive samples consisted of CD45RO-negative cells that were positively selected for CCR7, yielding a CD45RA+CCR7+ population without TemRA cells. The donors were healthy, HIV-negative adults with no recently reported acute infections or vaccinations. Every donor was a Caucasian adult living in Nashville, Tennessee, USA. Blood was collected by leukapheresis, and PBMCs were isolated by Ficoll-Histopaque density gradient centrifugation and then cryopreserved in liquid nitrogen vapor phase. Purity and quantity of every magnetically sorted T cell population were checked by analytical flow cytometry. From each sorted fraction, genomic DNA was isolated and quantified by UV absorbance on a Nanodrop 2000c.

Rearrangement joined TRBV6-4 to TRBJ2-4; a weak D assignment points to TRBD1 (6 bases agree). The receptor was derived from a man younger than 45 in good health. The sample consisted of naive CD8+ T cells sorted from blood. The cell subset or site label of this sample denotes: CD45RA+CCR7+. The bases read TGTGCCAGCAGCCCAGGGGCGGGCATTCAGTACTTC. Its amino acids are CASSPGAGIQYF.